The table lists the clone carrying this T cell receptor beta chain with a few counts. TCRdb used MiXCR to reprocess the RT-PCR reads, holding one entry per CDR3 protein. The sample holds hundreds of thousands of distinct CDR3 sequences; about 38% are singletons and the top ten take under 14%. The sample originates from a study of patients and donors after allogeneic stem cell transplantation. Trimming took off 6 bases at V and 3 bases at J, with 22 bases between the two ends. Germline V gene sequence: CDR1 DFQATT, CDR2 SNEGSKA (reference sequence). This CDR3 has 16 amino acids. The chain employs TRBV20-1 and TRBJ2-3, with TRBD1 as a possible D gene (6 bases). Sequencing used blood, either unsorted or a sorted T cell fraction (not recorded which). The clonotype originates from a human donor who was either an allogeneic HSCT recipient or a stem cell or donor lymphocyte infusion donor (not recorded which). It is not recorded whose cells these are; they may come from a transplant donor. CDR3 nucleotide sequence: TGCAGTGCCCCTCCCCGGCCGGGTCAGGGGACAGATACGCAGTATTTT. This translates into CSAPPRPGQGTDTQYF.